What follows are 31 T cell receptor beta chains derived from one specimen sequenced in a study of cytomegalovirus exposure and HLA in healthy donors. Researchers ran the PCR with 60 Vbeta and 13 Jbeta primers. Generated by immunoSEQ multiplex PCR, the TCRdb table keeps only in-frame clones and is missing some. Of 110,000 to 150,000 clones in the sample, 70% were seen once. The sequenced material came from PBMCs. These receptors originate from a woman aged 55-69 years in good health and CMV-seropositive.

This chain uses TRBV5-6 with TRBJ2-7, with TRBD1 matching 7 bases. Trimming cost V 3 bases and J 2 bases; bases outside gene matches: 2. Germline values: CDR1 SGHDT, CDR2 YYEEEE. The CDR3 is 13 residues long. Here the CDR3 DNA reads TGTGCCAGCAGCTCAGGGGGAACCTACGAGCAGTACTTC. It translates to CASSSGGTYEQYF.

The chain employs TRBV10-3 and TRBJ1-1; no firm D call. The CDR3 covers 13 residues. CDR1 and CDR2 (germline): ENHRY, SYGVKD. Trimming removed 2 bases from V and 3 bases from J, with 7 bases in between. The CDR3 DNA sequence: TGTGCCATCAGTGAGGGAGGGTACACTGAAGCTTTCTTT. Protein: CAISEGGYTEAFF.

This clone was observed a handful of times. The chain carries TRBV6-1 and TRBJ2-1; a weak D match, TRBD2 (5 bases). Germline V lookup: CDR1 MNHNS, CDR2 SASEGT. The V and J ends lost 3 bases and 8 bases respectively, with 14 bases between them. The CDR3 runs to 14 residues. Here the CDR3 DNA reads TGTGCCAGCAGTGAGGGGAGCCGATTTTATGAGCAGTTCTTC. It encodes CASSEGSRFYEQFF.

This rearrangement joins TRBV5-4 to TRBJ2-1; 9 nucleotides agree with TRBD2. The CDR3 covers 15 residues. Unmatched junction bases numbered 7, after V lost 1 base and J lost 8 bases. Germline CDR1 SGHNT, CDR2 YYREEE (reference sequence). The CDR3: CASSLRASGNDEQFF. In DNA, the CDR3 is TGTGCCAGCAGCTTGAGGGCTAGCGGGAATGATGAGCAGTTCTTC.

The genes are TRBV7-3 and TRBJ2-7; 8 nucleotides line up with TRBD2. V lost 5 bases to trimming and J lost 6 bases; unmatched junction nucleotides: 18. Germline-derived CDR1 and CDR2 are SGHTA and FQGTGA. The CDR3 covers 17 residues. CDR3 nucleotides: TGTGCCAGCAGCCCCGGCGGTAGCGGGACCCGGGCGAGCGAGCAGTACTTC. This gives the protein CASSPGGSGTRASEQYF.

This clone was seen a handful of times. V and J are TRBV10-2 and TRBJ2-7, with TRBD2 as a possible D gene (5 bases). CDR3 length: 13 residues. Germline V lookup: CDR1 WSHSY, CDR2 SAAADI. V was pared by 2 bases and J by 0 bases, with 5 bases between. CDR3 region: CASSEEGSYEQYF. CDR3 bases: TGCGCCAGCAGTGAGGAGGGCTCCTACGAGCAGTACTTC.

The chain is built from TRBV9 and TRBJ2-3; the match to TRBD2 covers 12 bases. The germline V gene encodes CDR1 SGDLS and CDR2 YYNGEE. The CDR3 runs to 15 residues. Trimming cost V 3 bases and J 4 bases; bases outside gene matches: 3. DNA of the CDR3: TGTGCCAGCAGCGGGACTAGCGGGATTCCAGATACGCAGTATTTT. Its protein product is CASSGTSGIPDTQYF.

This clone was seen once. The genes are TRBV5-4 and TRBJ2-5, with D possibly matching TRBD1 (5 bases). V shed 7 bases and J shed 2 bases, with 9 bases lying between them. Germline lookup yields CDR1 SGHNT and CDR2 YYREEE (reference sequence). The CDR3 has 12 residues. CDR3 DNA sequence: TGTGCCAGCGGGGCTGCACAAGAGACCCAGTACTTC. Its protein is CASGAAQETQYF. The whole variable domain, remainder taken from reference TRBV5-4 and TRBJ2-5, is ETGVTQSPTHLIKTRGQQVTLRCSSQSGHNTVSWYQQALGQGPQFIFQYYREEENGRGNFPPRFSGLQFPNYSSELNVNALELDDSALYLCASGAAQETQYFGPGTRLLVL.

CDR3 protein: CASSETGPDTQYF. Here the CDR3 DNA reads TGTGCCAGCAGCGAGACAGGGCCAGATACGCAGTATTTT. This chain uses TRBV9 with TRBJ2-3; 7 nucleotides align to TRBD1. CDR3 size: 13 residues. Germline V lookup: CDR1 SGDLS, CDR2 YYNGEE. J was trimmed by 4 bases and V by 3 bases; bases with no gene match: 2.

The chain joins TRBV28 to TRBJ1-5, with 7 bases matching TRBD1. The V gene end was trimmed by 10 bases and the J gene end by 1 base; junction bases not matched to a gene: 16. Per the germline V gene, CDR1 is MDHEN and CDR2 is SYDVKM. The CDR3 runs 17 residues. CDR3 DNA sequence: TGTGCCATACAGGACAGGAGAAAAGGGGCGAGCAATCAGCCCCAGCATTTT. Amino acids: CAIQDRRKGASNQPQHF.

This clone was observed a few times. The same CDR3 arises from other DNA sequences in this sample as well. The chain carries TRBV7-9 and TRBJ1-2; 10 bases agree with TRBD1. This CDR3 has 14 amino acids. The V segment lost 3 bases and the J segment 2 bases; nucleotides outside the gene matches: 0. CDR1 is SEHNR, CDR2 FQNEAQ, per germline (reference sequence). CDR3 nucleotide sequence: TGTGCCAGCAGCTTGGGACAGGGGAACTATGGCTACACCTTC. Translating it yields CASSLGQGNYGYTF.

V usage is TRBV7-9 and J usage is TRBJ1-1; 8 nucleotides match TRBD1. This CDR3 contains 14 residues. Looked up from germline, CDR1 is SEHNR and CDR2 is FQNEAQ (reference sequence). V gave up 4 bases and J gave up 1 base; unmatched junction bases: 2. CDR3 region: CASSSQGANTEAFF. The DNA for the CDR3 is TGTGCCAGCAGCTCGCAGGGGGCGAACACTGAAGCTTTCTTT.

The chain carries TRBV5-1 and TRBJ2-1; D not resolved. The CDR3 contains 14 residues. V was clipped by 4 bases and J by 2 bases, with 10 bases between them. CDR1 and CDR2 from the germline V gene are SGHRS and YFSETQ. CDR3 region: CASSPTSTYNEQFF. Written as DNA, the CDR3 is TGCGCCAGCAGCCCGACTTCTACCTACAATGAGCAGTTCTTC.

This clone has just a few counts. The V call is TRBV29-1, the J call TRBJ2-3; weak D call: TRBD2 (5 bases). Per germline, CDR1 SQVTM and CDR2 ANQGSEA. There are 12 residues in the CDR3. Between the trimmed V and J ends, which lost 3 bases and 3 bases, there was a span of 7 bases. CDR3 bases: TGCAGCGTTGAGCCGGGGACAGATACGCAGTATTTT. Protein: CSVEPGTDTQYF.

The rearrangement joins TRBV28 to TRBJ1-1, with D possibly being TRBD1 (6 bases). Trimming cost V 4 bases and J 3 bases, with 12 bases left between them. Germline V gene sequence: CDR1 MDHEN, CDR2 SYDVKM. The CDR3 loop spans 14 amino acids. CDR3: CASSSTGSHTEAFF. The CDR3 DNA follows: TGTGCCAGCAGTTCTACAGGGTCTCACACTGAAGCTTTCTTT.

This chain joins TRBV29-1 and TRBJ2-5, with TRBD2 matching 11 bases. From germline, CDR1 is SQVTM and CDR2 ANQGSEA. Trimming took 4 bases from V and 2 from J; bases not matched to a gene: 6. The CDR3 has 15 residues. The chain's CDR3 is CSVGGLAGLQETQYF. The CDR3, as DNA: TGCAGCGTTGGAGGACTAGCGGGTTTACAAGAGACCCAGTACTTC.

J is TRBJ1-2 and V is TRBV6-1; D is perhaps TRBD1 (5 bases). Germline V gene lookup returns CDR1 MNHNS and CDR2 SASEGT. This CDR3 spans 15 amino acids. V lost 8 bases and J lost 1, with 17 bases in between. The CDR3: CASCNPRQHNYGYTF. In DNA, the CDR3 is TGTGCCAGCTGCAATCCTCGACAGCATAACTATGGCTACACCTTC.

The chain employs TRBV6-1 and TRBJ1-5, with 7 bases fitting TRBD1. This CDR3 has 14 residues. The ends lost 5 bases at V and 2 bases at J; junction bases unmatched: 3. The germline V gene has CDR1 MNHNS and CDR2 SASEGT. The CDR3 loop reads CASSSGQGNQPQHF. The CDR3 nucleotides read TGTGCCAGCAGTTCAGGACAGGGCAATCAGCCCCAGCATTTT.

V is TRBV28 and J is TRBJ1-5; the match to TRBD1 covers 10 bases. The CDR3 length is 15 residues. The germline CDR1 and CDR2 sequences are MDHEN and SYDVKM. The trim removed 5 bases at V and 6 bases at J, leaving 7 bases unmatched. The CDR3 region has the DNA TGTGCCAGCAGTACCGGGACAGGGGTTGGTCAGCCCCAGCATTTT. It encodes CASSTGTGVGQPQHF.

This clone was recorded a few times. The CDR3 spells CASRGPGQGNEQFF. CDR3 DNA: TGTGCCAGTAGGGGTCCGGGACAGGGCAATGAGCAGTTCTTC. The chain has TRBV19 and TRBJ2-1; 9 bases align to TRBD1. J was trimmed by 6 bases and V by 6 bases; bases with no gene match: 6. This CDR3 region has 14 residues. CDR1 and CDR2 from the germline V gene are LNHDA and SQIVND (reference sequence).

The gene calls are TRBV27 and TRBJ1-5, with 7 bases identical to TRBD1. The CDR3 totals 14 residues. With 6 bases clipped from V and 2 bases from J, the junction kept 4 bases outside the gene matches. Germline assignment: CDR1 MNHEY and CDR2 SMNVEV (reference sequence). The chain's CDR3 is CASSRQGGNQPQHF. The DNA for the CDR3 is TGTGCCAGCAGCAGACAGGGTGGCAATCAGCCCCAGCATTTT.

This clone was detected only a few times. This chain connects TRBV6-1 to TRBJ1-1; TRBD1 aligns across 9 bases. CDR3 length equals 14 residues. Germline loops: CDR1 MNHNS, CDR2 SASEGT. With V trimmed by 7 bases and J by 1 base, 4 bases remained unmatched. CDR3 in amino acids: CASTMTGGNTEAFF. In DNA form, the CDR3 reads TGTGCCAGCACCATGACAGGGGGGAACACTGAAGCTTTCTTT.

This chain connects TRBV28 to TRBJ2-7; no clear D gene. The CDR3 has 12 residues. Germline V gives CDR1 MDHEN, CDR2 SYDVKM. Deletions cut 5 bases from V and 4 bases from J, with 9 bases between. The CDR3: CASSKPGYEQYF. The CDR3 DNA sequence: TGTGCCAGCAGTAAACCCGGTTACGAGCAGTACTTC. Together with reference TRBV28 and TRBJ2-7, the CDR3 gives the full variable domain: DVKVTQSSRYLVKRTGEKVFLECVQDMDHENMFWYRQDPGLGLRLIYFSYDVKMKEKGDIPEGYSVSREKKERFSLILESASTNQTSMYLCASSKPGYEQYFGPGTRLTVT.

The chain uses TRBV6-1 and TRBJ1-3; tentatively, D is TRBD1 (6 bases). The CDR3 has 17 amino acids. The germline V gene encodes CDR1 MNHNS and CDR2 SASEGT. Trimming took off 2 bases at V and 2 bases at J, with 16 bases between the two ends. The CDR3, as DNA: TGTGCCAGCAGTGAACAGGGGTCGGGGGGCCCTGGAAACACCATATATTTT. Encoded protein: CASSEQGSGGPGNTIYF.

The chain recombines TRBV28 with TRBJ2-5; the match to TRBD2 covers 8 bases. The DNA end is more similar to TRBJ2-7, so the J call may be wrong. Per germline, CDR1 MDHEN and CDR2 SYDVKM. The CDR3 loop spans 15 amino acids. CDR3: CASLRGGSQPYEQYF. CDR3 bases: TGTGCCAGCCTCCGGGGGGGGAGCCAACCCTACGAGCAGTACTTC.

The rearrangement joins TRBV5-1 to TRBJ2-1; TRBD1 is a possible D gene (6 bases). Germline V CDR1 and CDR2: SGHRS, YFSETQ. V was trimmed by 5 bases and J by 7 bases, leaving 10 bases between them. There are 12 residues in the CDR3. This CDR3 is CASSSRGNEQFF. The CDR3 bases are TGCGCCAGCAGTTCCAGGGGAAATGAGCAGTTCTTC.

The rearrangement uses TRBV7-2 and TRBJ2-1; TRBD2 matches 7 bases. V was clipped by 3 bases and J by 2 bases; unmatched bases: 1. Germline CDR1 SGHTA, CDR2 FQGNSA. This CDR3 contains 14 residues. CDR3 in DNA: TGTGCCAGCAGCTTCAGCGGGACCTACAATGAGCAGTTCTTC. As protein: CASSFSGTYNEQFF.

This clone has only one observation. This chain links TRBV6-5 with TRBJ1-2; TRBD1 matches 7 bases. Germline V gene data show CDR1 as MNHEY and CDR2 as SVGAGI. Trimming cost V 0 bases and J 1 base; bases outside gene matches: 5. This CDR3 has 16 residues. The CDR3 loop is CASSYSSRGRNYGYTF. In DNA, the CDR3 is TGTGCCAGCAGTTACTCGTCAAGGGGGCGTAACTATGGCTACACCTTC.

The gene calls are TRBV7-9 and TRBJ1-5, with D unclear. The V gene lost 3 bases and the J gene lost 3 bases, with 3 bases spanning the gap. Germline assignment: CDR1 SEHNR and CDR2 FQNEAQ (reference sequence). The CDR3 is 12 amino acids. The CDR3 loop reads CASSFVNQPQHF. In DNA, the CDR3 is TGTGCCAGCAGCTTCGTCAATCAGCCCCAGCATTTT.

The chain carries TRBV18 and TRBJ1-1; tentative D call: TRBD1 (5 bases). CDR3 length: 13 residues. V was cut by 6 bases and J by 5 bases, with 13 bases left in between. Germline-derived CDR1 and CDR2 are KGHSH and LQKENI. The CDR3, as DNA: TGTGCCAGCTCCTGGGGGGTGGAAACTGAAGCTTTCTTT. Protein product: CASSWGVETEAFF.

This chain uses TRBV6-1 with TRBJ2-7; TRBD2 agrees at 8 bases. CDR3 length equals 14 residues. V trimming: 1 base; J trimming: 7 bases; junction bases outside the gene matches: 6. Germline CDR1 and CDR2: MNHNS and SASEGT. CDR3 loop: CASSEVGLVLEQYF. The CDR3 nucleotides read TGTGCCAGCAGTGAAGTGGGACTAGTGTTGGAGCAGTACTTC.